Listed below are T cell receptor beta chains from one sample, sequenced in a study of blood T cell repertoires in COVID-19. TCRdb keeps only in-frame clones here, not all; method: immunoSEQ multiplex PCR. Here the sample spans roughly 230,000 clones, roughly 87% being singletons. The specimen was peripheral blood. These receptors were obtained from a woman between 35 and 50 years old who had recovered from COVID-19. Both conserved end residues are trimmed from each CDR3.

TRBV5-5	ASSPGQGADEKLF
TRBV5-1	ASSTPGQGALQY
TRBV7-9	ASSLSYEQF
TRBV11-2	ASSLMQGSNSPLH
TRBV3-1/TRBV3-2	ASSLPGLGHEKLF
TRBV3-1/TRBV3-2	ASSHSLAGFTDTQY
TRBV5-1	ASAVGLEGANEQF
TRBV19	ASRAGGTIY
TRBV27	ASSRGDTDTQY
TRBV19	ASSMGRRPTNEKLF
TRBV19	ASTLTGGEKLF
TRBV3-1/TRBV3-2	ASSQARRQPNSPLH
TRBV5-1	ASSSADRLNTEAF
TRBV6-2/TRBV6-3	ASSLTGDKAF
TRBV14	ASSRVRGQNGYT
TRBV24-1	ATSDAGTSGTDTQY
TRBV24-1	ATSQGAEGMALYT
TRBV28	ASSFGTVSPQETQY
TRBV7-9	ASSLSSGGFYEQY
TRBV7-2	ASSLALDTQY
TRBV24-1	ATSHDSLLNYGYT
TRBV13	ASSLLAGDFRDNEQF
TRBV30	AWRGQGRWNIQY
TRBV19	ASSILQGRKGDIQY
TRBV13	ASSPHYLAGSSSEQF
TRBV7-2	ASSPNTGRGHEQY
TRBV6-5	AVRGGDGRTDTQY
TRBV24-1	ATSDLGARQGGGNEQF
TRBV6-5	ASSLGRTSGNTIY
TRBV7-8	ASSGVGIWSVAGADTQY
TRBV5-1	ASTPGVAYEQY
TRBV5-1	ASSLSGTGPYEQY
TRBV7-2	ASSFRTSIPDTQY
TRBV3-1/TRBV3-2	ASSPPAGRYNEQF
TRBV7-9	ASSSTVNYGYT
TRBV14	ASSHAVWGPSDEQF
TRBV11-1	ASSRSREAGANVLT
TRBV29-1	SVEGRTGELF
TRBV19	ASSFGNGQNQPQH
TRBV10-3	AIKEAGTIRVEQF
TRBV10-3	AISEAGNQPQH
TRBV4-1	ASSPTGLNQPQH
TRBV11-3	ASSLGLYNSPLH
TRBV5-1	ASSLTGGGTGELF
TRBV5-4	ASSLGAGTDLMGET
TRBV19	ASSRAGARYGYT
TRBV30	AWSGTSGGTREY
TRBV7-9	ASSLEGTGATEAF